This T cell receptor beta chain was sequenced in a study of OX40 agonist ivuxolimab in advanced cancers. The CDR3 spans 14 residues. J was trimmed by 10 bases and V by 7 bases; bases with no gene match: 10. From germline, CDR1 is SGHTA and CDR2 FQGNSA. Generated by immunoSEQ multiplex PCR, the TCRdb table keeps only in-frame clones and is missing some. The sample shows 57,000 or so clones, 65% to 85% of them seen only once. This receptor was identified in an adult with an advanced solid tumor such as melanoma, head and neck, liver or kidney cancer. The material sequenced was CD4+ or CD8+ T cells sorted from blood, taken in a trial of the OX40 agonist ivuxolimab. The chain recombines TRBV7-2 with TRBJ1-6, with 7 bases that match TRBD1. The CDR3 here is CASIAEQGVSPLHF. In nucleotides, the CDR3 is TGTGCCAGCATAGCCGAGCAGGGGGTATCACCCCTCCACTTT.